This T cell receptor (beta chain) was recovered during a study of T cells in Graves' hyperthyroidism and ophthalmopathy. Study context: Peripheral blood specimens were obtained at initial diagnosis, prior to any treatment. General study results and limits: Blood also showed most of the thyroid clonotypes that were expanded above 0.001.

This clonotype was detected ten times or more. Its antigen remains unknown. Patients were excluded because of uncontrolled infection, other autoimmune disease, pregnancy or lactation. The CDR3 totals 15 residues. Trimming stripped 5 bases from V and 4 bases from J, with 17 bases between. Germline CDR1 reads MNHNS; CDR2 reads SASEGT. The investigators amplified TCR beta CDR3 regions from RNA transcripts. The HTBI primer set drove a first-round RT-PCR of the TCR CDR3. In TCRdb, the multiplex PCR reads were re-called with MiXCR into one record per CDR3 protein. The sample includes some 560,000 distinct CDR3 sequences, 15% to 19% of them seen just once.

The rearrangement joins TRBV6-1 to TRBJ1-1, with a possible D match to TRBD1 (6 bases). The sample was blood. The clonotype comes from a woman aged 25 to 39 with Graves' hyperthyroidism. CDR3 in DNA: TGTGCCAGCAGTCCTAAACAGGGTCGGGGCACTGAAGCTTTCTTT. It translates to CASSPKQGRGTEAFF.